This T cell receptor beta chain was obtained from a study of cytomegalovirus exposure and HLA in healthy donors (dated by TCRdb to about 2017). General notes on the study: According to a later analysis, one platform produced both the 110 or so validation repertoires and the roughly 640 repertoires of the first cohort. The study aimed to test whether signatures of past pathogen exposure could be identified by cataloging public T cell receptors. In addition to the first cohort of approximately 670 subjects, a separate validation cohort of some 120 different subjects was used. To predict cytomegalovirus infection status, the study brought together high-throughput TCR immunosequencing, statistical association of individual TCRs with disease status, and machine learning.

The donors belonged to the validation cohort of around 120 subjects, which was separate from the 666-subject first cohort. Here is what the overall study found, with its caveats: Three of the identified cytomegalovirus-associated TCR beta chains were confirmed in vitro to be specific for cytomegalovirus antigens. The authors suggested that the approach could potentially be extended to other disease states and immunological phenotypes. Cytomegalovirus status was reported to be diagnosed by the classifier with high specificity and sensitivity in both the original and validation cohorts. Across donors, most TCR sequences were observed very rarely, whereas some public TCRs were present in many individuals. In a later analysis, TCRs clustered in the first cohort were found to also tend to co-occur in the 130 or so validation repertoires, with 85% to 95% of cluster scores above 0. The study gave a list of 150 to 200 TCR beta chains associated with cytomegalovirus. A later analysis had no HLA typing for the validation cohort, so co-occurrence there was scored across all 130 or so repertoires.

Library generation was performed with the immunoSEQ multiplex PCR assay. The paper's processing steps were these. A statistical classification framework was built to diagnose cytomegalovirus status from the catalog of TCR beta chain sequences. TCRdb's version of the immuneACCESS table is confined to in-frame rearrangements and falls short of the full clone set. An unresolved V gene accounts for under half of the shortfall where checked; the remainder is of unknown origin. V, J and clone size derive from that table, while D and trimming were established from the DNA sequence. The table for this sample lists fewer than 120,000 clones; approximately 90% of them were counted only once. The ten largest account for around 1.4% of the sample. In regard to this clone: It has no known antigen specificity. No much larger clone is present one base from it, and per-base qualities are unavailable.

What was sequenced was PBMCs. The source is a woman in her 30s in good health and CMV-seropositive.

The nucleotides are TGTGCCAGCAGCTCCACGGGACAGAACACCGGGGAGCTGTTTTTT. Protein translation: CASSSTGQNTGELFF. This receptor chain uses TRBV9 and TRBJ2-2, with a weak D call of TRBD1 (6 bases match). V is cut by 4 bases and J by 1 base, and the space between the germline ends is 11 bases. From cysteine to phenylalanine, the CDR3 is 15 amino acids long. Only the CDR3 region is kept as DNA, spanning 45 bases read in frame from base 1. According to the germline V gene, CDR1 reads SGDLS and CDR2 reads YYNGEE.